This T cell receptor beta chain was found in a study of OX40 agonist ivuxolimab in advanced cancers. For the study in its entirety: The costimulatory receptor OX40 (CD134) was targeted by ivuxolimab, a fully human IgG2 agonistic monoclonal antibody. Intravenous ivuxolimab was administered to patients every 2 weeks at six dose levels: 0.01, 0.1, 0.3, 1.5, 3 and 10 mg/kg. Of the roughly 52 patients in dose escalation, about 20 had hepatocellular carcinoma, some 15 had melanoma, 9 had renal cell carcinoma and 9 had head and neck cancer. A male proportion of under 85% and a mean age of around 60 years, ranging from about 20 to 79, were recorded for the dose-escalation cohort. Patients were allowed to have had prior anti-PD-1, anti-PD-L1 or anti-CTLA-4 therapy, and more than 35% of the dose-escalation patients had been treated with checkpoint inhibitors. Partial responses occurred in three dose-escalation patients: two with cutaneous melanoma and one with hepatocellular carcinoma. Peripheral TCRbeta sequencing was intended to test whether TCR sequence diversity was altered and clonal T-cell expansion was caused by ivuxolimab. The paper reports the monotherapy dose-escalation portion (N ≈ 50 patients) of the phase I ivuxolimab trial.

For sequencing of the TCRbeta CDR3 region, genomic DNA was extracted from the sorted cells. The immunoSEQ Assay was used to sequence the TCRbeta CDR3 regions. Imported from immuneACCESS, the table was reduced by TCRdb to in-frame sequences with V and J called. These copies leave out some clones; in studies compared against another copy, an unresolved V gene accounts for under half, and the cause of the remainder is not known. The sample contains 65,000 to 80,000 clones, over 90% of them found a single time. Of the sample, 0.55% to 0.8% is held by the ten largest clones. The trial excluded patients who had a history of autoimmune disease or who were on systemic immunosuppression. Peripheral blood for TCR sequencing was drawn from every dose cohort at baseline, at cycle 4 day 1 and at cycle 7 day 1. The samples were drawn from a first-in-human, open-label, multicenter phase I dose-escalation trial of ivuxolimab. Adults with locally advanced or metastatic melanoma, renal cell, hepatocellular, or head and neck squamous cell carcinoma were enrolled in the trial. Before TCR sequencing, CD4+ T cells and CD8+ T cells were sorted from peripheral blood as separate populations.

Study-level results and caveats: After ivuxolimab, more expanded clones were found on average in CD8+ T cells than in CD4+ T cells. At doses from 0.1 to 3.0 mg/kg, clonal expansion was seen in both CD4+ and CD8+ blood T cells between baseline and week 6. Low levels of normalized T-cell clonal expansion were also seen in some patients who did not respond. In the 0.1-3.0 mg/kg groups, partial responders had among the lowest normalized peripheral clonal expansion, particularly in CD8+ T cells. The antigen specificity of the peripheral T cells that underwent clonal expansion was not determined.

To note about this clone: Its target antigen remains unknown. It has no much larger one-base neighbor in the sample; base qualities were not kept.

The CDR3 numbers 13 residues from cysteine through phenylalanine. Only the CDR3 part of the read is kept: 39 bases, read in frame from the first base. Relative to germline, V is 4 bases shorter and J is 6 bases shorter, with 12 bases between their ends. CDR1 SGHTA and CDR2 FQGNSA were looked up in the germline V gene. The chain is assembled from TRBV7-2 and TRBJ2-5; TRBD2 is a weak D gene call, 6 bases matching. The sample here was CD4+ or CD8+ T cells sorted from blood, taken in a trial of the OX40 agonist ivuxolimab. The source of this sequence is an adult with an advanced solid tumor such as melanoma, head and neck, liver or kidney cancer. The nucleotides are TGTGCCAGCAGCTCCACCGGGGGTAAGACCCAGTACTTC. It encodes CASSSTGGKTQYF.